The next 5 T cell receptor beta chains were all read from a single sample in a study of memory CD4+ T cells and cytomegalovirus serostatus. Using immunoSEQ multiplex PCR, the repertoire was profiled, and TCRdb retains in-frame clones only, with some absent. The profile shows 48,000 or so clones, roughly 78% of them singletons. Single viable CD3+CD4+CD8-CD45RO+ cells were sorted as the memory CD4+ T cells. The source material was memory CD4+ T cells from blood. Receptors were obtained from an adult in good health and CMV-seronegative.

With respect to this clone: Different DNA sequences within this sample yield the same CDR3. DNA for the CDR3: TGTGCCAGCAGCTCAGGGACGGTAAACACTGAAGCTTTCTTT. It codes for CASSSGTVNTEAFF. The chain has TRBV7-6 and TRBJ1-1, with D possibly matching TRBD1 (5 bases). Per the germline V gene, CDR1 is SGHVS and CDR2 is FNYEAQ. V gave up 4 bases and J gave up 2 bases, with 11 bases separating them. CDR3 length equals 14 residues.

The chain is built from TRBV10-3 and TRBJ2-2, with TRBD2 matching 9 bases. Germline V lookup: CDR1 ENHRY, CDR2 SYGVKD. This CDR3 region has 14 residues. V trimming: 10 bases; J trimming: 5 bases; junction bases outside the gene matches: 8. Here the CDR3 DNA reads TGTGCCACATCTAGCGGGGTAGGGACCGGGGAGCTGTTTTTT. Encoded protein: CATSSGVGTGELFF.

The chain has TRBV4-1 and TRBJ2-5, with 11 positions matching TRBD2. The J segment lost 5 bases and the V segment lost 0 bases, leaving 14 bases of the junction unmatched. This CDR3 is 19 amino acids long. Germline-derived CDR1 and CDR2 are MGHRA and YSYEKL. The CDR3: CASSQERGAGSGRGETQYF. CDR3 nucleotide sequence: TGCGCCAGCAGCCAAGAACGGGGCGCGGGTAGCGGGAGGGGCGAGACCCAGTACTTC.

The chain joins TRBV11-3 to TRBJ1-1; 7 bases line up with TRBD1. This CDR3 is built from 13 residues. With 5 bases clipped from V and 4 bases from J, the junction kept 4 bases outside the gene matches. Per germline, CDR1 SGHNT and CDR2 YENEEA. The CDR3 is CASSLRQGTEAFF. CDR3 nucleotides: TGTGCCAGCAGCCTCCGACAGGGCACTGAAGCTTTCTTT.

In its sample, this clone was seen once. This chain connects TRBV6-5 to TRBJ1-1, with a possible D match to TRBD1 (6 bases). This CDR3 region has 15 residues. With 6 bases removed from V and 1 base from J, the gap between germline ends came to 15 bases. CDR1 is MNHEY and CDR2 is SVGAGI in the germline V gene. CDR3 in amino acids: CASRNTGTQNTEAFF. The CDR3 DNA sequence: TGTGCCAGCAGGAACACCGGGACACAGAACACTGAAGCTTTCTTT.